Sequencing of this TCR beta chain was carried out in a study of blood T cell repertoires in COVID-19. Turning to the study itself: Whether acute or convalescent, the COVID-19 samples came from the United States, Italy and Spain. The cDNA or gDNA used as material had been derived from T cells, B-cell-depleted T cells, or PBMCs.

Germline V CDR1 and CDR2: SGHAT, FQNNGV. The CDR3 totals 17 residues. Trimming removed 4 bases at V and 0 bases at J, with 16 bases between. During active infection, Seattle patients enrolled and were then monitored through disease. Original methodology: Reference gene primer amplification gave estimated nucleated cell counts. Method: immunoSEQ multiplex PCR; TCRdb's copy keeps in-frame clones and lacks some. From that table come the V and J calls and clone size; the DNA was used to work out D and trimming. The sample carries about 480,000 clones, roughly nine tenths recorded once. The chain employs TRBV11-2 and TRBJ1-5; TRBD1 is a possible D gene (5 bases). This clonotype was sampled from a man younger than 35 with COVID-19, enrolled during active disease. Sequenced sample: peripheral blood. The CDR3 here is CASSSTTDSYSNQPQHF. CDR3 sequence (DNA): TGTGCCAGCAGCTCAACAACCGACAGCTATAGCAATCAGCCCCAGCATTTT. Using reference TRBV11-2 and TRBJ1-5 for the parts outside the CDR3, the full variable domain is EAGVAQSPRYKIIEKRQSVAFWCNPISGHATLYWYQQILGQGPKLLIQFQNNGVVDDSQLPKDRFSAERLKGVDSTLKIQPAKLEDSAVYLCASSSTTDSYSNQPQHFGDGTRLSIL.